This T cell receptor (beta chain) is drawn from a study of early T cells in non-severe SARS-CoV-2 infection. Individual cDNA molecules carried attached unique molecular identifiers. TCRdb ran MiXCR on the 5' RACE reads and lists one entry per CDR3 protein. The sample carries fewer than 120,000 distinct CDR3 sequences, 10% to 15% recorded once. This clonotype occurred many times. Germline V gene sequence: CDR1 SEHNR, CDR2 FQNEAQ (reference sequence). This CDR3 region has 17 residues. Trimming stripped 4 bases from V and 5 bases from J, with 20 bases between. This specimen consisted of whole blood, obtained at baseline. V usage is TRBV7-9 and J usage is TRBJ2-2, with a possible D match to TRBD1 (5 bases). This receptor was identified in an adult who was a healthcare worker with PCR-confirmed SARS-CoV-2 infection or an uninfected control (not recorded which). CDR3 sequence: CASSYPRAERRTGELFF. The CDR3 bases are TGTGCCAGCAGCTACCCCAGGGCAGAACGTCGTACCGGGGAGCTGTTTTTT.